This T cell receptor (beta chain) was documented in a study of cytomegalovirus exposure and HLA in healthy donors. Study in general: Sequencing of 150 million to 200 million T cells in an earlier analysis found roughly 120 million unique TCR beta sequences.

The primer mix had 60 Vbeta and 13 Jbeta primers. Here immunoSEQ multiplex PCR was the method, and the copy in TCRdb shows in-frame clones only, minus some. The sample consists of tens of thousands of clones, roughly 88% of them appearing once. Details on this clone: Its antigen is not identified.

Regarding the study as a whole: The authors judged a highly shared variant cluster likely a sequencing artifact. The study put around 180 TCR beta chains on its list as cytomegalovirus-associated. HLA alleles showed associations with 16,951 TCR beta sequences in a later analysis, at a 0.05 false discovery rate.

Sequenced sample: PBMCs. This receptor was obtained from a middle-aged woman in good health and CMV-seropositive.

In nucleotides, the CDR3 is TGCAGTGCTTACAGGGACGAGCAGTACTTC. This translates into CSAYRDEQYF. The chain joins TRBV20-1 to TRBJ2-5; tentatively, D is TRBD1 (6 bases). TRBJ2-7 explains the end of the DNA better; the J call may be wrong. CDR1 is DFQATT, CDR2 SNEGSKA, per germline (reference sequence). This CDR3 is built from 10 residues.